This TCR beta chain was observed in a study of shared clonotypes between healthy human individuals. About this clone: Its antigen remains unknown.

Data came from immunoSEQ multiplex PCR; TCRdb stores just in-frame clones and leaves some out. The sample lists a few million clones; more than 90% were seen once. Study-wide results and limits: Sharing across four donors was highest in naive CD4 (around 5%) and lowest in memory CD8 (around 0.4%).

The specimen was naive CD4+ T cells sorted from blood. As for subset: CD45RA+ positively selected. The TCR sequence derives from a man aged 18-30 years in good health.

The DNA for the CDR3 is TGTGCCAGCAGCTTAGATTACACCGTTAATGAAAAACTGTTTTTT. Translated: CASSLDYTVNEKLFF. The V and J genes are TRBV11-3 and TRBJ1-4, with D unclear. This CDR3 has 15 amino acids. Germline loops: CDR1 SGHNT, CDR2 YENEEA. The V gene lost 0 bases and the J gene lost 4 bases, with 9 bases spanning the gap.